This TCR beta chain was recorded in a study of regulatory T cells in long-lasting Graves disease. This clonotype has ten or more counts. Time point in this sample: newly diagnosed GD, antithyroid drugs for less than 3 months. PBMC-derived RNA was used for the TCR library. J gave up 0 bases and V 5 bases, and 11 bases lay outside the gene matches. This CDR3 contains 17 residues. Germline values: CDR1 SEHNR, CDR2 FQNEAQ (reference sequence). Construction of the TCR beta libraries employed iRepertoire HTBI primers in conjunction with Arm-PCR of CDR3 regions. TCRdb itself ran the multiplex PCR reads through MiXCR, one entry per CDR3 protein. This table holds fewer than 650,000 distinct CDR3 sequences, roughly a sixth found once. These data were also reused for a study on T cells in Graves' hyperthyroidism and ophthalmopathy.

The origin of this receptor is a man aged 18 to 30 with Graves disease. The chain is built from TRBV7-9 and TRBJ2-3, with 7 positions matching TRBD2. The sequenced sample was peripheral blood mononuclear cells (PBMCs), obtained at new diagnosis, from a patient treated with antithyroid drugs. The CDR3 bases are TGTGCCAGCAGCCTAACTCGCGGGGGTTTAAGCACAGATACGCAGTATTTT. It is translated as CASSLTRGGLSTDTQYF.